The 15 T cell receptor beta chains below were found in one sample sequenced in a study of T-cell memory formation after mild COVID-19. MiXCR, applied by TCRdb to the 5' RACE reads, yields one record per CDR3 protein. The sample shows some 340,000 distinct CDR3 sequences, over 10% of them seen only once. Material for sequencing was PBMCs or a T cell subset sorted from them (not recorded which). The receptors originated from a man between 18 and 29 years old who had mild COVID-19 (a few samples of this study predate the infection). Cell type and time point are not known.

The chain uses TRBV4-1 and TRBJ2-1, with D uncertain. In germline, CDR1 is MGHRA, CDR2 YSYEKL. Trimming shortened V by 2 bases and J by 9 bases, and 17 bases separated the two germline ends. The CDR3 runs to 15 residues. This chain's CDR3 is CASSQTARQAVEQFF. CDR3 nucleotides: TGCGCCAGCAGCCAAACTGCCCGTCAGGCAGTTGAGCAGTTCTTC.

The chain links TRBV6-1 to TRBJ2-7; no reliable D call. The germline V and J ends were trimmed by 2 bases and 3 bases, with 14 bases remaining between them. This CDR3 contains 15 residues. Per the germline V gene, CDR1 is MNHNS and CDR2 is SASEGT. CDR3: CASSEWDTGVYEQYF. In DNA, the CDR3 is TGTGCCAGCAGTGAATGGGATACGGGCGTCTACGAGCAGTACTTC.

This clonotype was detected a few times. The rearrangement links TRBV6-5 to TRBJ2-7, with D perhaps TRBD1 or TRBD2 (5 bases each). Germline assignment: CDR1 MNHEY and CDR2 SVGAGI. The CDR3 contains 11 residues. The V gene lost 10 bases and the J gene lost 6 bases, with 13 bases spanning the gap. CDR3 DNA: TGTGCCACCGGGTCTGGGGGCGAGCAGTACGTC. This gives the protein CATGSGGEQYV.

The chain carries TRBV6-6 and TRBJ2-5; possible D gene TRBD1, 6 bases. The V gene lost 6 bases and the J gene lost 7 bases, with 12 bases spanning the gap. Germline loops: CDR1 MNHNY, CDR2 SVGAGI (reference sequence). The CDR3 sequence is 12 residues long. Here the CDR3 DNA reads TGTGCCAGCAGGCCAGGGGAAGGGACCCAGTACTTC. Its translation is CASRPGEGTQYF.

This clonotype appeared a few times. V usage is TRBV4-1 and J usage is TRBJ2-3; 7 positions agree with TRBD1. The length of the CDR3 is 17 residues. Germline trimming cut 0 bases from V and 4 bases from J; bases unmatched to any gene: 10. Germline V gene lookup returns CDR1 MGHRA and CDR2 YSYEKL. CDR3 in DNA: TGCGCCAGCAGCCAAGATTACGGGACAGAGGACCCAGATACGCAGTATTTT. Protein product: CASSQDYGTEDPDTQYF.

This clonotype came up once. V and J are TRBV6-7 and TRBJ1-5; perhaps TRBD1 as D (5 bases). TRBV6-7 is an ORF, with its function uncertain. V shed 0 bases and J shed 3 bases, with 15 bases lying between them. The CDR3 has 17 amino acids. This CDR3 reads CASSYSIMGHFNQPQHF. For the CDR3, the DNA is TGTGCCAGCAGTTACTCGATTATGGGGCACTTCAATCAGCCCCAGCATTTT.

This clonotype was detected only a few times. The genes are TRBV4-3 and TRBJ1-6, with D unclear. Germline assignment: CDR1 LGHNA and CDR2 YSLEER. This CDR3 has 13 amino acids. With 5 bases removed from V and 8 bases from J, the gap between germline ends came to 10 bases. CDR3 in DNA: TGCGCCAGCAGCATTGAAAGGGATTCACCCCTCCACTTT. Translating it yields CASSIERDSPLHF.

This clonotype showed up just a few times. The chain joins TRBV7-2 to TRBJ2-5; 14 positions agree with TRBD2. The germline gives CDR1 SGHTA, CDR2 FQGNSA. The CDR3 runs to 20 residues. The trim removed 5 bases at V and 0 bases at J, leaving 14 bases unmatched. CDR3 coding DNA: TGTGCCAGCAGCGCAAAGACGGGACTAGCGGGGGTACCCGACCAAGAGACCCAGTACTTC. This sequence encodes CASSAKTGLAGVPDQETQYF.

This clonotype was picked up a small number of times. The chain combines TRBV20-1 with TRBJ2-7; D possibly matches TRBD1 or TRBD2 (5 bases each). Trimming took 2 bases from V and 3 from J, leaving 14 bases between them. The CDR3 extends over 14 amino acids. Per germline, CDR1 DFQATT and CDR2 SNEGSKA (reference sequence). CDR3 DNA sequence: TGCAGTGCTAGAAAGGTTCCGGGGCACTACGAGCAGTACTTC. Translation: CSARKVPGHYEQYF.

The rearrangement joins TRBV15 to TRBJ2-1; TRBD2 matches at 10 bases. Germline CDR1 is LNHNV and CDR2 is YYDKDF (reference sequence). The CDR3 contains 14 residues. V lost 6 bases and J lost 10; bases outside the gene matches: 9. CDR3 loop: CATRESGGAREQFF. In nucleotides, the CDR3 is TGTGCCACCAGGGAAAGCGGGGGGGCCAGGGAGCAGTTCTTC. Using reference TRBV15 and TRBJ2-1 for the parts outside the CDR3, the full variable domain is DAMVIQNPRYQVTQFGKPVTLSCSQTLNHNVMYWYQQKSSQAPKLLFHYYDKDFNNEADTPDNFQSRRPNTSFCFLDIRSPGLGDTAMYLCATRESGGAREQFFGPGTRLTVL.

This rearrangement joins TRBV12-3 or TRBV12-4 to TRBJ2-3, with TRBD1 matching 9 bases. V gave up 7 bases and J gave up 3 bases; unmatched junction bases: 8. The CDR3 consists of 15 residues. In DNA form, the CDR3 reads TGTGCCAGCACCGTAGGGACAGGGAATACAGATACGCAGTATTTT. Translating gives CASTVGTGNTDTQYF.

This clonotype was detected only a few times. The chain links TRBV5-1 to TRBJ1-2, with a weak D call TRBD1 (5 bases). Germline CDR1 is SGHRS and CDR2 is YFSETQ. CDR3 length: 14 residues. V shed 4 bases and J shed 5 bases, with 15 bases lying between them. CDR3 bases: TGCGCCAGCAGCCCCGCCGGGACGGAGTATGGCTACACCTTC. Protein sequence: CASSPAGTEYGYTF.

This clonotype has just a few counts. This rearrangement joins TRBV29-1 to TRBJ2-3; maybe TRBD1 (6 bases). Germline assignment: CDR1 SQVTM and CDR2 ANQGSEA. With 3 bases removed from V and 11 bases from J, the gap between germline ends came to 15 bases. CDR3 length: 12 amino acids. CDR3 nucleotide sequence: TGCAGCGTTGACCTCGAGGGGGTTGTGCAGTATTTT. Its translation: CSVDLEGVVQYF.

The rearrangement joins TRBV7-8 to TRBJ2-3; D is perhaps TRBD2 (6 bases). The CDR3 spans 19 residues. Looked up from germline, CDR1 is SGHVS and CDR2 is FQNEAQ. Trimming took off 0 bases at V and 3 bases at J, with 22 bases between the two ends. CDR3 amino acids: CASSLAVDRGYYSTDTQYF. For the CDR3, the DNA is TGTGCCAGCAGCTTAGCAGTAGATCGGGGGTATTATTCGACAGATACGCAGTATTTT.

The chain uses TRBV6-5 and TRBJ2-7; perhaps TRBD1 as D (7 bases). The CDR3 sequence is 15 residues long. V was trimmed by 6 bases and J by 7 bases, leaving 22 bases between them. CDR1 is MNHEY, CDR2 SVGAGI, per germline. CDR3 in DNA: TGTGCCAGCAGCCCCCGAGGAGGGGGCGCGTGGGAGCAGTACTTC. Its translation is CASSPRGGGAWEQYF.